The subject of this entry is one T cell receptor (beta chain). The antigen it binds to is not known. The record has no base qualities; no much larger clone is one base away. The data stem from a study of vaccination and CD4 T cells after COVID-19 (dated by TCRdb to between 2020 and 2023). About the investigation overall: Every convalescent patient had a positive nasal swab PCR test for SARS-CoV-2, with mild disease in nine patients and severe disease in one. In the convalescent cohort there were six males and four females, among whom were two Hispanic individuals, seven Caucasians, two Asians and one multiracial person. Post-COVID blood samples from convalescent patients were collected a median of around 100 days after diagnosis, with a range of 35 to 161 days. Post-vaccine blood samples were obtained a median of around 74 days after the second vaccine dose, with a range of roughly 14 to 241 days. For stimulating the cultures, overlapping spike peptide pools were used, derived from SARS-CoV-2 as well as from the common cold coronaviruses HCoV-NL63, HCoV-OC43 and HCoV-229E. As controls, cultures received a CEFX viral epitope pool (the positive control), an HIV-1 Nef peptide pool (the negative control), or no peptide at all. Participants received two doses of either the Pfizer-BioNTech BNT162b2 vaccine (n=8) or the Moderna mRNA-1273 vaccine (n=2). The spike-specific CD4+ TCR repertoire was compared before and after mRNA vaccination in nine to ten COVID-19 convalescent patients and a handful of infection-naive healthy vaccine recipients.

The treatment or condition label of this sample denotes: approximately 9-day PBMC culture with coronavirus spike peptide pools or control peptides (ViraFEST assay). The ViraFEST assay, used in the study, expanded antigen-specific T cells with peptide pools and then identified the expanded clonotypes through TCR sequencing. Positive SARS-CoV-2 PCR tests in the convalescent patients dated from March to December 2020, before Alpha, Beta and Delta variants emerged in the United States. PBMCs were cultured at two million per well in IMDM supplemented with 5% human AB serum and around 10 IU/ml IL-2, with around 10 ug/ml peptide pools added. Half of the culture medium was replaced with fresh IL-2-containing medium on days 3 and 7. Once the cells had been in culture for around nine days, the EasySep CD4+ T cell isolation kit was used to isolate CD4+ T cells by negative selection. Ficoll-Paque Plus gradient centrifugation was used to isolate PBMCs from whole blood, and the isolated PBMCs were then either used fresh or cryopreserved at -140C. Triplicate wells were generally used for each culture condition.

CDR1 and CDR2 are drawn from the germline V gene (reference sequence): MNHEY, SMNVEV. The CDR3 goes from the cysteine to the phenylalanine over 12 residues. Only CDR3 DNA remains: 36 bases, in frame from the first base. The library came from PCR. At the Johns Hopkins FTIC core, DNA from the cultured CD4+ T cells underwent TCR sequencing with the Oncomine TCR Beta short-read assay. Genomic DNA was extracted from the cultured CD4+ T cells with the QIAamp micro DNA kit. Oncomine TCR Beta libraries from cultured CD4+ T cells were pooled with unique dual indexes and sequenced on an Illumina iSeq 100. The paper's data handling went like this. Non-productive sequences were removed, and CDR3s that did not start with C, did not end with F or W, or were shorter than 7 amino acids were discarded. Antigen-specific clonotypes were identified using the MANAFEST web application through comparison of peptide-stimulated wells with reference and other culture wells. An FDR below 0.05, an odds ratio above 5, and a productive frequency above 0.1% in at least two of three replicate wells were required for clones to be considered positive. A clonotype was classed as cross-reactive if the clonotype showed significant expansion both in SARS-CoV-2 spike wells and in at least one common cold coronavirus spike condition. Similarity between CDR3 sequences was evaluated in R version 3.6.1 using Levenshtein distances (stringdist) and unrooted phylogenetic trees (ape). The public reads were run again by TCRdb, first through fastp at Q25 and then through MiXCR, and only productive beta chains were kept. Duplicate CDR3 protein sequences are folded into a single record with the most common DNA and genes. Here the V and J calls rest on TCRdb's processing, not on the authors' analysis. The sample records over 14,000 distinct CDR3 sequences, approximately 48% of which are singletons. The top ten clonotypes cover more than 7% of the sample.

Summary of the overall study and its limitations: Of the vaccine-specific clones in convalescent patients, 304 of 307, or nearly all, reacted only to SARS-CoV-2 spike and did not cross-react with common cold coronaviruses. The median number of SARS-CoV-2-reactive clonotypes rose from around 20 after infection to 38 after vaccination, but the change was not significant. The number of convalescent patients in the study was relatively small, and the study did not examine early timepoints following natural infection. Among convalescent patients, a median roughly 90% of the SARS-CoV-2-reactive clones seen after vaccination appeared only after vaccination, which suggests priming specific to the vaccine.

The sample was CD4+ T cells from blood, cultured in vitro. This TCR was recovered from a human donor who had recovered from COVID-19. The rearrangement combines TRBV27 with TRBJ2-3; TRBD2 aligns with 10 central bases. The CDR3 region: CATSGNTDTQYF. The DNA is TGTGCTACTAGCGGGAACACAGATACGCAGTATTTT.